This is a list of T cell receptor beta chains from one sample in a study of T cell responses to AZD1222 COVID-19 vaccine. TCRdb's table, derived via immunoSEQ multiplex PCR, lists solely in-frame clones and lacks some. The sample holds approximately 150,000 clones, around 93% seen once. Material: peripheral blood, obtained on day 0 of AZD1222 vaccination. These receptors were collected from an adult in good health. Both conserved end residues are part of each CDR3. A D gene is named only where the DNA matches it firmly. Where a row states a size, it is once, few, many or the class of an expanded clone; other rows omit it.

CDR3: CASSPLGTNSGNTIYF; DNA: TGTGCCAGCAGCCCTCTTGGGACAAACTCTGGAAACACCATATATTTT; J: TRBJ1-3; V: TRBV7-2; D: NA; size: NA
CDR3: CAISERQGQYF; DNA: TGTGCCATCAGTGAGCGTCAGGGGCAGTACTTC; J: TRBJ2-7; V: TRBV10-3; D: NA; size: NA
CDR3: CASSWGDRGPQGYTF; DNA: TGCGCCAGCAGCTGGGGGGACAGGGGGCCCCAAGGCTACACCTTC; J: TRBJ1-2; V: TRBV5-1; D: TRBD1; size: NA
CDR3: CAASREGAGYGYTF; DNA: TGTGCCGCCTCCAGAGAGGGGGCAGGGTATGGCTACACCTTC; J: TRBJ1-2; V: TRBV10-3; D: TRBD1; size: NA
CDR3: CASNPRGTTTNTEAFF; DNA: TGTGCCAGCAACCCGAGAGGGACCACCACGAACACTGAAGCTTTCTTT; J: TRBJ1-1; V: TRBV28; D: NA; size: NA
CDR3: CASSEASLAETQYF; DNA: TGTGCCAGCAGTGAAGCGTCTCTGGCGGAGACCCAGTACTTC; J: TRBJ2-5; V: TRBV2; D: NA; size: NA
CDR3: CASSLAPTGRHLSYEQYF; DNA: TGTGCCAGCAGCTTGGCCCCGACAGGGAGGCACCTCTCCTACGAGCAGTACTTC; J: TRBJ2-7; V: TRBV5-4; D: NA; size: NA
CDR3: CASSSGLGAGGTYEQYF; DNA: TGTGCCAGCAGCTCTGGCTTGGGGGCGGGAGGGACCTACGAGCAGTACTTC; J: TRBJ2-7; V: TRBV7-6; D: TRBD2; size: few
CDR3: CASSLAGTPNTEAFF; DNA: TGCGCCAGCAGCTTGGCCGGGACACCTAACACTGAAGCTTTCTTT; J: TRBJ1-1; V: TRBV5-1; D: NA; size: NA
CDR3: CASSWGATGELFF; DNA: TGTGCCAGCAGTTGGGGGGCAACCGGGGAGCTGTTTTTT; J: TRBJ2-2; V: TRBV6-5; D: NA; size: NA
CDR3: CASSSLEGSDTEAFF; DNA: TGCGCCAGCAGCTCGCTGGAGGGTAGCGACACTGAAGCTTTCTTT; J: TRBJ1-1; V: TRBV5-1; D: NA; size: NA
CDR3: CASSPIPEPGELFF; DNA: TGTGCCAGCAGCCCAATACCAGAGCCCGGGGAGCTGTTTTTT; J: TRBJ2-2; V: TRBV3-1/TRBV3-2; D: NA; size: NA
CDR3: CASSQTSGEQYF; DNA: TGTGCCAGCAGCCAGACCTCAGGGGAGCAGTACTTC; J: TRBJ2-7; V: TRBV3-1/TRBV3-2; D: NA; size: NA
CDR3: CASSSLTALLGDEQFF; DNA: TGCGCCAGCAGCTCCTTGACAGCCCTCCTAGGCGATGAGCAGTTCTTC; J: TRBJ2-1; V: TRBV5-1; D: NA; size: NA
CDR3: CASSMREENGNQPQHF; DNA: TGTGCCAGCTCAATGAGAGAAGAGAATGGCAATCAGCCCCAGCATTTT; J: TRBJ1-5; V: TRBV18; D: NA; size: NA
CDR3: CASSQPQGGSGYTF; DNA: TGTGCCAGCAGCCAACCACAGGGGGGGTCTGGCTACACCTTC; J: TRBJ1-2; V: TRBV4-2; D: TRBD1; size: NA
CDR3: CASSSRWGEKLFF; DNA: TGTGCCAGCAGCTCCCGATGGGGTGAAAAACTGTTTTTT; J: TRBJ1-4; V: TRBV7-3; D: NA; size: NA
CDR3: CASSLVGGRRDYGYTF; DNA: TGTGCCAGCAGCTTGGTCGGCGGCCGCCGGGACTATGGCTACACCTTC; J: TRBJ1-2; V: TRBV5-8; D: NA; size: NA
CDR3: CASTPRGGFTSGNTIYF; DNA: TGTGCCAGCACCCCGAGGGGCGGGTTTACCTCTGGAAACACCATATATTTT; J: TRBJ1-3; V: TRBV7-8; D: NA; size: NA
CDR3: CASSRQGPYYGYTF; DNA: TGTGCCAGCAGCCGACAGGGGCCCTACTATGGCTACACCTTC; J: TRBJ1-2; V: TRBV5-4; D: TRBD1; size: NA
CDR3: CASSHDRAANTEAFF; DNA: TGTGCCAGCAGCCACGACAGGGCCGCGAACACTGAAGCTTTCTTT; J: TRBJ1-1; V: TRBV5-4; D: TRBD1; size: NA
CDR3: CASTQVLRANEQFF; DNA: TGTGCCAGCACCCAGGTCCTCAGGGCCAATGAGCAGTTCTTC; J: TRBJ2-1; V: TRBV6-5; D: NA; size: NA
CDR3: CASSQESTDTQYF; DNA: TGTGCCAGCTCCCAGGAATCCACAGATACGCAGTATTTT; J: TRBJ2-3; V: TRBV2; D: NA; size: NA
CDR3: CASSVGGTLYEQYF; DNA: TGTGCCAGCAGCGTAGGAGGGACTCTCTACGAGCAGTACTTC; J: TRBJ2-7; V: TRBV9; D: NA; size: NA